Below, one T cell receptor beta chain is given with its context. This sample is part of a study of T cells in tuberculosis. Only in-frame clones appear in the TCRdb table, and some are missing; sequencing was by immunoSEQ multiplex PCR. The sample holds roughly 34,000 clones, around 93% seen once. The V end lost 4 bases, the J end lost 7 bases, and 11 bases lay between the germline ends. CDR1 MGHRA and CDR2 YSYEKL come from the germline V gene. The CDR3 covers 13 residues. The chain has TRBV4-1 and TRBJ1-5; D unclear. This TCR derives from a donor aged 10 to 29 with latent tuberculosis or without tuberculosis infection. Some clones in this sample may be carry-over from other donors' samples. The sequenced sample consisted of PBMCs. CDR3 in DNA: TGCGCCAGCAGCCCTCGGGGTGGACAGCCCCAGCATTTT. This gives the protein CASSPRGGQPQHF.